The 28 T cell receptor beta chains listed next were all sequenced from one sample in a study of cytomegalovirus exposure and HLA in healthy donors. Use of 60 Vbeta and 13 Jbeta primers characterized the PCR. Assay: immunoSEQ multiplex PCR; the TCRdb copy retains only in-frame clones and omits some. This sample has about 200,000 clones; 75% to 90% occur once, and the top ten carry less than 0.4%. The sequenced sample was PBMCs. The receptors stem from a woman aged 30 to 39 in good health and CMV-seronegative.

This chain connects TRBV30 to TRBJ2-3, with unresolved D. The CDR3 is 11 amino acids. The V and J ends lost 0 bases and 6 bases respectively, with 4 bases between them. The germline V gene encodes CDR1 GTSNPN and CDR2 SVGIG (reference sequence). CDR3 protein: CAWSVSDTQYF. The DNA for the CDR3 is TGTGCCTGGAGTGTATCTGATACGCAGTATTTT.

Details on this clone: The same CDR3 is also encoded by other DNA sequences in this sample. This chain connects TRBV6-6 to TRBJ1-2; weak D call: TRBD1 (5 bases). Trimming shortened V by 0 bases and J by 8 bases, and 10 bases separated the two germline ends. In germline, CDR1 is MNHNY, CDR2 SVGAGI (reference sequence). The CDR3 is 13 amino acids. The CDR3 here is CASSYSGGDGYTF. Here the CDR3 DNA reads TGTGCCAGCAGTTACTCGGGAGGGGACGGCTACACCTTC.

The chain's CDR3 is CASSRNPPGSLGYEQYF. CDR3 DNA: TGTGCCAGCAGCCGTAATCCACCCGGCTCGCTAGGCTACGAGCAGTACTTC. The chain is built from TRBV7-3 and TRBJ2-7; D not certain. The germline V gene encodes CDR1 SGHTA and CDR2 FQGTGA. V shed 5 bases and J shed 3 bases, with 23 bases lying between them. The CDR3 length is 17 residues.

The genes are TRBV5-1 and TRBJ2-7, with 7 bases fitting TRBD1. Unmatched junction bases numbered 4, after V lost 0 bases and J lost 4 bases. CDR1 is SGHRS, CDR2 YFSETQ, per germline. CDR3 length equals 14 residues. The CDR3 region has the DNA TGCGCCAGCAGCTTGGGGGACAGCCTTTACGAGCAGTACTTC. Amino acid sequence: CASSLGDSLYEQYF.

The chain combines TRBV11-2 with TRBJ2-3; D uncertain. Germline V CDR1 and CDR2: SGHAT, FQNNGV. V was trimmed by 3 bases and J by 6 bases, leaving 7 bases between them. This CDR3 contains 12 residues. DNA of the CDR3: TGTGCCAGCAGCTTTAATTTGGATACGCAGTATTTT. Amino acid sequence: CASSFNLDTQYF.

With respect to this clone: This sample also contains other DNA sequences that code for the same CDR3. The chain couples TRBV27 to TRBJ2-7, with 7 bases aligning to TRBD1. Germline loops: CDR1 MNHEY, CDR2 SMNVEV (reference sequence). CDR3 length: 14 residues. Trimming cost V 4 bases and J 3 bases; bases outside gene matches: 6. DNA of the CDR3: TGTGCCAGCAGTTCGGGGACAGAAAGCTACGAGCAGTACTTC. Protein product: CASSSGTESYEQYF.

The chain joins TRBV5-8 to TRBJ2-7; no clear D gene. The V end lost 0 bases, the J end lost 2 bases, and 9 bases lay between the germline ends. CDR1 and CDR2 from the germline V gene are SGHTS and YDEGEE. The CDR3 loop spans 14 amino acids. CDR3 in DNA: TGTGCCAGCAGCTTGGAGGCAGGTACCTACGAGCAGTACTTC. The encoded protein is CASSLEAGTYEQYF.

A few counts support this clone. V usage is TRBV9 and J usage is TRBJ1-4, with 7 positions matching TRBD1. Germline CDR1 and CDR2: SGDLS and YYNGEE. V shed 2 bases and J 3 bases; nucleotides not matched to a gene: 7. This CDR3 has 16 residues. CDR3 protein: CASSVSTGVANEKLFF. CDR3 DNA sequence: TGTGCCAGCAGCGTTAGTACAGGGGTCGCTAATGAAAAACTGTTTTTT.

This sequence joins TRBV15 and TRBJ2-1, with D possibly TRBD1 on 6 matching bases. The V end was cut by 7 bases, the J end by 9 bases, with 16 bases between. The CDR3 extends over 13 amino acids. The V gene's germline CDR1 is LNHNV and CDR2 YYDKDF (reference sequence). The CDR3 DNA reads TGTGCCACCAAAAGGGCAGGGGTGGGTGAGCAGTTCTTC. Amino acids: CATKRAGVGEQFF.

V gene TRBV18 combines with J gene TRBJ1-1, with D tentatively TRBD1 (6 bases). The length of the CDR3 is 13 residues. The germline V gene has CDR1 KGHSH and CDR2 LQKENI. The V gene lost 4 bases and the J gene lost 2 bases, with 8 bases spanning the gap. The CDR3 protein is CASSQGGNTEAFF. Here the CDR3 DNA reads TGTGCCAGCTCACAAGGGGGAAACACTGAAGCTTTCTTT.

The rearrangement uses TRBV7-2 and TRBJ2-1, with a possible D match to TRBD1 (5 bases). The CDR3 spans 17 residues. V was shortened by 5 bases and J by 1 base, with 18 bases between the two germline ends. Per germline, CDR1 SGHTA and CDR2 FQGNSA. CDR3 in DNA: TGTGCCAGCAGCCCTCAGCTCAGGGCGGATTCCTACAATGAGCAGTTCTTC. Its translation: CASSPQLRADSYNEQFF.

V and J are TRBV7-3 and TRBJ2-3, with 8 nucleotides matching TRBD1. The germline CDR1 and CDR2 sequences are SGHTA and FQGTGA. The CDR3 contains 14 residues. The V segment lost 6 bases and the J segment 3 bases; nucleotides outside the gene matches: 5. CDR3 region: CASSHGQGTDTQYF. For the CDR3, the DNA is TGTGCCAGCAGTCATGGACAGGGTACAGATACGCAGTATTTT. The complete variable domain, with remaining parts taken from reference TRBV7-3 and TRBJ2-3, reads GAGVSQTPSNKVTEKGKYVELRCDPISGHTALYWYRQSLGQGPEFLIYFQGTGAADDSGLPNDRFFAVRPEGSVSTLKIQRTERGDSAVYLCASSHGQGTDTQYFGPGTRLTVL.

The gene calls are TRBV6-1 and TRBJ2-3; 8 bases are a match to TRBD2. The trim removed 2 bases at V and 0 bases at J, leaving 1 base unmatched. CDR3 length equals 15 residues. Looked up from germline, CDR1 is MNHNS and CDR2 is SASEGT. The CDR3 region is CASSEIAGSTDTQYF. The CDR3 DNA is TGTGCCAGCAGTGAAATAGCGGGGAGCACAGATACGCAGTATTTT.

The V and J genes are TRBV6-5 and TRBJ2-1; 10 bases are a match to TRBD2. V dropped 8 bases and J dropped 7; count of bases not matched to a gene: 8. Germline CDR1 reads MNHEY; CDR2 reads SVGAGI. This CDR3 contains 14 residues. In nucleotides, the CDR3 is TGTGCCAGCGGATGGACTAGCGGTCATAATGAGCAGTTCTTC. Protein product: CASGWTSGHNEQFF.

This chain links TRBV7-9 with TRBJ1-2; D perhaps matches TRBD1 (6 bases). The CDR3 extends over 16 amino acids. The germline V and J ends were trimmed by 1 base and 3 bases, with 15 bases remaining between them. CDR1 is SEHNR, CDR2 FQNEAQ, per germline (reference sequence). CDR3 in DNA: TGTGCCAGCAGCTTAGGGGCGGGGGCTCAGGACTATGGCTACACCTTC. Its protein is CASSLGAGAQDYGYTF.

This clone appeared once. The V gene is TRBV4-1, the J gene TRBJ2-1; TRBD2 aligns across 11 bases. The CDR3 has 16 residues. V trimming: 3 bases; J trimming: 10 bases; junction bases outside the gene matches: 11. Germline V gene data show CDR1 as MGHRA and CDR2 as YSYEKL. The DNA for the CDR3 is TGCGCCAGCAGCCAGAGGATAGCGGGAGGGCCGGGGGAGCAGTTCTTC. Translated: CASSQRIAGGPGEQFF.

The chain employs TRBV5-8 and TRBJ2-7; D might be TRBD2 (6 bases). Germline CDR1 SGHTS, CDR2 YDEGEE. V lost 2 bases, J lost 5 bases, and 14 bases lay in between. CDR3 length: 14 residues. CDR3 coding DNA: TGTGCCAGCAGCTTCCGGGGACTGGGGGACGAGCAGTACTTC. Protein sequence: CASSFRGLGDEQYF.

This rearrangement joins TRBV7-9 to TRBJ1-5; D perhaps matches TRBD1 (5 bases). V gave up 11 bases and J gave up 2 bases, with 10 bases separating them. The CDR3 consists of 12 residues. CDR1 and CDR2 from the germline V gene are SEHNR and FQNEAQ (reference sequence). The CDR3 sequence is CASRAGNQPQHF. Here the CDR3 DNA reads TGTGCCTCCAGGGCAGGCAATCAGCCCCAGCATTTT.

The CDR3 spells CASSGQYNQPQHF. In nucleotides, the CDR3 is TGTGCCAGCAGTGGACAGTACAATCAGCCCCAGCATTTT. The chain couples TRBV6-1 to TRBJ1-5; a weak D match, TRBD1 (5 bases). The germline V gene has CDR1 MNHNS and CDR2 SASEGT. The V end lost 4 bases, the J end lost 3 bases, and 7 bases lay between the germline ends. The CDR3 sequence is 13 residues long.

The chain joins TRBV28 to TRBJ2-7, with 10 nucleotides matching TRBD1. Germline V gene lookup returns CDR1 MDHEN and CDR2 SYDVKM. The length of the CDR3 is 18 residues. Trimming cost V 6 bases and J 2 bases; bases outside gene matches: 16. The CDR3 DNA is TGTGCCAGCAGCCAATTTCCGGACAGGGGGACGCACCCCTACGAGCAGTACTTC. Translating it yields CASSQFPDRGTHPYEQYF.

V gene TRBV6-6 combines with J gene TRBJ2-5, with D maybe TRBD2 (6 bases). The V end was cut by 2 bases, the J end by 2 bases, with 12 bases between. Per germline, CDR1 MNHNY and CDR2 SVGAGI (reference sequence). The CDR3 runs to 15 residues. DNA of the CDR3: TGTGCCAGCAGTTACGATGGGGCGGGACAAGAGACCCAGTACTTC. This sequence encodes CASSYDGAGQETQYF.

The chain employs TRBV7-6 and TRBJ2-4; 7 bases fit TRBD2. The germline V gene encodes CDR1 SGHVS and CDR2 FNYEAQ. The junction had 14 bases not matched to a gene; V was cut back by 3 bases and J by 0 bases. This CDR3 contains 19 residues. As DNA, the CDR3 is TGTGCCAGCAGCTTGACGCTAGCGGACCCGACACTAGCCAAAAACATTCAGTACTTC. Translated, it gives CASSLTLADPTLAKNIQYF.

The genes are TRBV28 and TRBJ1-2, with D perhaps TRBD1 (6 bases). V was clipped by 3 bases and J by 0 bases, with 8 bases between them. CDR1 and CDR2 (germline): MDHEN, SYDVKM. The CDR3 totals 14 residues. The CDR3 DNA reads TGTGCCAGCAGTTTGGACAGCCCTAACTATGGCTACACCTTC. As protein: CASSLDSPNYGYTF.

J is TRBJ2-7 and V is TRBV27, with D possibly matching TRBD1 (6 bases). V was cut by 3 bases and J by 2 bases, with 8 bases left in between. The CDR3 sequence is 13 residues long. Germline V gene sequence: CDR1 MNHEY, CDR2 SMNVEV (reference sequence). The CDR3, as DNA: TGTGCCAGCAGTTTGGGGGCCGCCTACGAGCAGTACTTC. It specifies CASSLGAAYEQYF.

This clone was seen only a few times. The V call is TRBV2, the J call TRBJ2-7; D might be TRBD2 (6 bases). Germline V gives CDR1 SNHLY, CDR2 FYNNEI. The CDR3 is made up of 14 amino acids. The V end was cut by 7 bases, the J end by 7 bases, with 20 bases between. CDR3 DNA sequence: TGTGCCAGCATCCTCGGGCAGGAAGGAGGGGAGCAGTACTTC. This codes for CASILGQEGGEQYF.

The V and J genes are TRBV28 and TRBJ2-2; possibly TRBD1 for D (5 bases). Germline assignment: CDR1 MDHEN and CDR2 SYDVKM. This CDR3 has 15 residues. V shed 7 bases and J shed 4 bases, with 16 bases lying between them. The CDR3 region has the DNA TGTGCCAGCACCCAATTCAGGGTGGCCACCGGGGAGCTGTTTTTT. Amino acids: CASTQFRVATGELFF.

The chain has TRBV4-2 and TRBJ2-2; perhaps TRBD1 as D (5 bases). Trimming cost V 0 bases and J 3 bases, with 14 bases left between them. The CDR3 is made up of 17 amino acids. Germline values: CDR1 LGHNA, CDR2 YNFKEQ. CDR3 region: CASSQDGRAVDTGELFF. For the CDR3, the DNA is TGTGCCAGCAGCCAAGACGGCAGGGCGGTCGACACCGGGGAGCTGTTTTTT.

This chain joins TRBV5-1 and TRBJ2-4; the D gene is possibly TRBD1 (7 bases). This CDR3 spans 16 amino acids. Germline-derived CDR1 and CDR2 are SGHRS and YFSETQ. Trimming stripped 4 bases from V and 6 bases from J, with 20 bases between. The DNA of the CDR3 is TGCGCCAGCAGCCGCACGAACAGGGGAGGTAGAAACATTCAGTACTTC. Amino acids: CASSRTNRGGRNIQYF.